This T cell receptor beta chain is from a study of siplizumab effects on memory and regulatory T cells. With respect to this clone: As yet, its antigen is unknown.

Study-wide findings and caveats: Proliferating Tregs from siplizumab cultures lacked functional confirmation of suppression. The naive T cell population seemed more diverse than memory cells and seemed a major contributor to the alloresponse.

Looked up from germline, CDR1 is MDHEN and CDR2 is SYDVKM. V was trimmed by 2 bases and J by 5 bases, leaving 6 bases between them. The CDR3 covers 12 residues. Clones were sequenced by immunoSEQ multiplex PCR, and TCRdb holds only the in-frame ones, with some missing. The sample yields some 100,000 clones, around 94% seen once. The TCR comes from a human donor in good health. Sequenced input: Tregs sorted from blood. The chain joins TRBV28 to TRBJ1-2; D not certain. CDR3 protein: CASSLRAYGYTF. The CDR3 DNA is TGTGCCAGCAGTTTACGGGCGTATGGCTACACCTTC.